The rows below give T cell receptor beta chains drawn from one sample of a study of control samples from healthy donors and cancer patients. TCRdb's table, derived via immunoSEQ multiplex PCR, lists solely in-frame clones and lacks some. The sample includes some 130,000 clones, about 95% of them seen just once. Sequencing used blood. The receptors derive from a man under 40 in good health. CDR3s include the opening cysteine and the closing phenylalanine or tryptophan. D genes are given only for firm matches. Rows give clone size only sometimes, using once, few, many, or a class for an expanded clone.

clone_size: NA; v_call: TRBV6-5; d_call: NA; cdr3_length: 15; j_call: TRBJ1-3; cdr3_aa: CASSRDFGSGNTIYF; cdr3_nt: TGTGCCAGCAGTCGGGACTTCGGCTCTGGAAACACCATATATTTT
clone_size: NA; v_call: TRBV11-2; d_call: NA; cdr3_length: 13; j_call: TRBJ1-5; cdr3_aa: CASSSGPRQPQHF; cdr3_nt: TGTGCCAGCAGCTCCGGCCCCCGTCAGCCCCAGCATTTT
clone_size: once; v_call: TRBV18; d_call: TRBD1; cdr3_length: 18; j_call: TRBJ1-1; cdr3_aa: CASSPRGRQGAPNTEAFF; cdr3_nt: TGTGCCAGCTCACCACGGGGGCGCCAGGGGGCCCCGAACACTGAAGCTTTCTTT
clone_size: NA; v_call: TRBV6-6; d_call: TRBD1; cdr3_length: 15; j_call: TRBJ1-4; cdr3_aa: CASSDRGPANEKLFF; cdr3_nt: TGTGCCAGCAGTGACAGGGGGCCGGCTAATGAAAAACTGTTTTTT
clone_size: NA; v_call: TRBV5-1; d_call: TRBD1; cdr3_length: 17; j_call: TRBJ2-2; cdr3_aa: CASSRNPGQGFAGELFF; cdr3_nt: TGCGCCAGCAGCCGGAATCCGGGACAGGGATTTGCCGGGGAGCTGTTTTTT
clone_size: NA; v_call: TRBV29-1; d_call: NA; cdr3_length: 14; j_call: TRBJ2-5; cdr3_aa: CSVGLLVNQETQYF; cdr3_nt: TGCAGCGTTGGCCTACTAGTAAACCAAGAGACCCAGTACTTC
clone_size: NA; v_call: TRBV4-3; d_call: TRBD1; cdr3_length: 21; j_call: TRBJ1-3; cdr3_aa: CASSQRGRGDPRDLSGNTIYF; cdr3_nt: TGCGCCAGCAGCCAGAGGGGCAGGGGGGATCCCCGGGACCTCTCTGGAAACACCATATATTTT
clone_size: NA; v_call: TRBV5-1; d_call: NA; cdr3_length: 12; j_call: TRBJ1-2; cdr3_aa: CASSLEGYGYTF; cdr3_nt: TGCGCCAGCAGCTTGGAGGGCTATGGCTACACCTTC
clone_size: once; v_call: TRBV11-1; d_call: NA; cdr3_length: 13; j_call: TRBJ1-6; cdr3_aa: CASRAGYNSPLHF; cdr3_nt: TGTGCCAGCAGGGCAGGGTATAATTCACCCCTCCACTTT
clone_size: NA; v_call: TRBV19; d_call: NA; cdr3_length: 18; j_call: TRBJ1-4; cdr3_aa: CASSISLIIGTPNEKLFF; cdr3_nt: TGTGCCAGTAGTATCTCCTTAATAATCGGGACACCGAATGAAAAACTGTTTTTT
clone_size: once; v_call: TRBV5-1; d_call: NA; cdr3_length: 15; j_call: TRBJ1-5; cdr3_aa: CASSLGGSSNQPQHF; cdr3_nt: TGCGCCAGCAGCTTAGGAGGGTCAAGCAATCAGCCCCAGCATTTT
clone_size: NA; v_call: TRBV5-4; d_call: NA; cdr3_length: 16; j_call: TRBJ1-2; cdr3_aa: CASSLLVGAKGNGYTF; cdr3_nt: TGTGCCAGCAGCTTGTTGGTAGGGGCTAAGGGGAATGGCTACACCTTC
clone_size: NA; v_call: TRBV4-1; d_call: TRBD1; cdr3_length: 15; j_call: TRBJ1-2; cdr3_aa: CASSQVGQGNYGYTF; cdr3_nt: TGCGCCAGCAGCCAAGTGGGACAGGGGAACTATGGCTACACCTTC
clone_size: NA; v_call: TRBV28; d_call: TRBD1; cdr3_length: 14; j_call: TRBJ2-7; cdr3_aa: CASRKGQGVGEQYF; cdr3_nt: TGTGCCAGCAGAAAGGGGCAGGGGGTTGGCGAGCAGTACTTC
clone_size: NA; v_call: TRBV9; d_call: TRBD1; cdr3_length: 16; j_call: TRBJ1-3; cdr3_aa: CASSRGAGGSGNTIYF; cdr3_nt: TGTGCCAGCAGCCGTGGGGCAGGGGGCTCTGGAAACACCATATATTTT
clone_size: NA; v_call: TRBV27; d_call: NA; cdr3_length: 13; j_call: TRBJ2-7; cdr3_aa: CASSLSVPYEQYF; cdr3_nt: TGTGCCAGCAGTTTGTCGGTCCCCTACGAGCAGTACTTC
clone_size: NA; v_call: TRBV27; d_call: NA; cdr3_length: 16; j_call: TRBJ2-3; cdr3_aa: CASSLLGTATTDTQYF; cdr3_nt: TGTGCCAGCAGTTTATTAGGTACAGCGACCACAGATACGCAGTATTTT
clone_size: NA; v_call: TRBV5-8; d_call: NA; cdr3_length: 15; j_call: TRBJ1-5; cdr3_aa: CASSLVVTSNQPQHF; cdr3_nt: TGTGCCAGCAGCTTAGTTGTAACTAGCAATCAGCCCCAGCATTTT
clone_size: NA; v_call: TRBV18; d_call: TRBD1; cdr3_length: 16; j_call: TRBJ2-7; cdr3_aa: CASSPRGGTGDYEQYF; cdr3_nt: TGTGCCAGCTCACCCCGTGGCGGGACAGGGGACTACGAGCAGTACTTC
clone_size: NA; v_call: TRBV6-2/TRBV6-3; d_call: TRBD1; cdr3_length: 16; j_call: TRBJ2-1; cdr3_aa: CASSRNIGTGINEQFF; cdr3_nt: TGTGCCAGCAGTCGGAATATCGGGACAGGGATCAATGAGCAGTTCTTC
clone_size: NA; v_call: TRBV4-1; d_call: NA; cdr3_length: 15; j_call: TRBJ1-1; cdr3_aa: CASSPTGGEDTEAFF; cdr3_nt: TGCGCCAGCAGCCCTACGGGAGGCGAGGACACTGAAGCTTTCTTT
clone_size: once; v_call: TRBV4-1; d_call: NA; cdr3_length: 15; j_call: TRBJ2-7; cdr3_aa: CASSQVRAGGYEQYF; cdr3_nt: TGCGCCAGCAGCCAAGTCCGCGCGGGCGGCTACGAGCAGTACTTC
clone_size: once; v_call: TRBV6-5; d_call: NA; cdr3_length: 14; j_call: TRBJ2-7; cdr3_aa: CASMPGDLSYEQYF; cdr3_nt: TGTGCCAGCATGCCAGGGGACCTTTCCTACGAGCAGTACTTC
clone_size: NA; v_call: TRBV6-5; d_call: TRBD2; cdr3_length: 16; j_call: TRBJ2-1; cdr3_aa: CASSYSASGGASGQFF; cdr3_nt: TGTGCCAGCAGTTACTCGGCTAGCGGGGGAGCGTCAGGGCAGTTCTTC
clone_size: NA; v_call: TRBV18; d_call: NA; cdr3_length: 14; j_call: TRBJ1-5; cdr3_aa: CASSPGVGNQPQHF; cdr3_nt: TGTGCCAGCTCACCCGGGGTCGGTAATCAGCCCCAGCATTTT
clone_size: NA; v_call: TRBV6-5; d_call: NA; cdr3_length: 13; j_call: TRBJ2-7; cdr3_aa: CASGRASSYEQYF; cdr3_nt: TGTGCCAGCGGAAGGGCCAGCTCCTACGAGCAGTACTTC
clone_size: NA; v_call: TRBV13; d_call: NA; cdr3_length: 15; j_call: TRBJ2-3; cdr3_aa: CASSLDRGSTDTQYF; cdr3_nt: TGTGCCAGCAGCTTAGATCGGGGTAGCACAGATACGCAGTATTTT
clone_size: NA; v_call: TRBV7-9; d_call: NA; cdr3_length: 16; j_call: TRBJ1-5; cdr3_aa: CASSPISHQRDQPQHF; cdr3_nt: TGTGCCAGCAGCCCTATTAGCCATCAGCGGGATCAGCCCCAGCATTTT
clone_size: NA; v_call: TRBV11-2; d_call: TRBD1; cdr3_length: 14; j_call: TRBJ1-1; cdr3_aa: CASSYRGGNTEAFF; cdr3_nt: TGTGCCAGCAGCTACAGGGGGGGGAACACTGAAGCTTTCTTT
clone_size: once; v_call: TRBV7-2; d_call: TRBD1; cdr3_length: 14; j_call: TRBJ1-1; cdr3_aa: CASSTQGYGTEAFF; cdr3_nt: TGTGCCAGCAGCACACAGGGGTACGGCACTGAAGCTTTCTTT
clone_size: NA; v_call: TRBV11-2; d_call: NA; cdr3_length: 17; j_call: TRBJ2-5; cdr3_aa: CASSLELAGALQETQYF; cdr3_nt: TGTGCCAGCAGCTTAGAGTTGGCGGGGGCCCTTCAAGAGACCCAGTACTTC
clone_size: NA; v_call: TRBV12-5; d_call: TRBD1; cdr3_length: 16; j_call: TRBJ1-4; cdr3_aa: CASGWDQGRGHEKLFF; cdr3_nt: TGTGCTAGTGGTTGGGACCAGGGGAGGGGGCATGAAAAACTGTTTTTT
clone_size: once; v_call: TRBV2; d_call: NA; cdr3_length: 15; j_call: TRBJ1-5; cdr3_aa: CASTLVGDSNQPQHF; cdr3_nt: TGTGCCAGCACATTGGTTGGAGATAGCAATCAGCCCCAGCATTTT
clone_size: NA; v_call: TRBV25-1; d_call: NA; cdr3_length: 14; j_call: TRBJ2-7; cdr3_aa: CASKTGFRSDEQYF; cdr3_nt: TGTGCCAGCAAGACAGGTTTTAGATCTGACGAGCAGTACTTC
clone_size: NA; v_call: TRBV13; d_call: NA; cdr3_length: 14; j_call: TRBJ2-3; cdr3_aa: CASHGRGRTDTQYF; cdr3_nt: TGTGCCAGCCACGGTAGGGGCCGCACAGATACGCAGTATTTT